This T cell receptor beta chain emerged from a study of T-cell memory formation after mild COVID-19. Study-level findings and limits: Some responding clones appeared in pre-infection memory, suggesting cross-reactive memory joined. Clones that shrank (day 15 to 85) were balanced CD4/CD8, whereas later expanders leaned CD4+.

This clonotype was seen a handful of times. The antigen is undetermined. From the 5' RACE reads, TCRdb called clonotypes with MiXCR, one entry per CDR3 protein. Of about 280,000 distinct CDR3 sequences listed, 7.5% to 9.5% are singletons. Material for sequencing was PBMCs or a T cell subset sorted from them (not recorded which). The receptor was isolated from a man between 18 and 35 years old who had mild COVID-19 (a few samples of this study predate the infection). Cell type and time point are not known.

The CDR3 bases are TGCGCCAGCAGCCCCGGGACAGGGCGATGGGAGACCCAGTACTTC. Translating it yields CASSPGTGRWETQYF. The chain employs TRBV5-1 and TRBJ2-5, with 9 bases identical to TRBD1. With 4 bases clipped from V and 5 bases from J, the junction kept 9 bases outside the gene matches. This CDR3 region has 15 residues. Germline V lookup: CDR1 SGHRS, CDR2 YFSETQ.